The rows below give T cell receptor beta chains drawn from one sample of a study of T cell repertoires in cytomegalovirus infection. These TCRs' antigens remain unknown. TCRdb re-called the reads through MiXCR, storing one row per CDR3 protein. The repertoire holds some 940,000 distinct CDR3 sequences, with about a third as singletons. Sequenced material: cultured CD8+ T cells from PBMCs, taken from culture after CMV antigen stimulation. The receptors stem from a human donor in good health (CMV status not recorded). Some clones in this sample may be carry-over from other donors' samples. CDR3s include the opening cysteine and the closing phenylalanine or tryptophan. Each record gives: V gene, clone size, D gene, J gene, CDR3 protein, CDR3 DNA. A D gene is named only where the DNA matches it firmly. A clone size is listed for some rows: how often the clone was seen (once, few, many), or a class if it is expanded.

>TRBV7-9|-|-|TRBJ2-5
CASSLLQEETQYF
TGTGCCAGCAGCTTACTACAGGAAGAGACCCAGTACTTC
>TRBV19|once|-|TRBJ1-1
CASSIIKGGGDTEAFF
TGTGCCAGTAGTATCATAAAAGGCGGAGGGGACACTGAAGCTTTCTTT
>TRBV9|-|-|TRBJ1-1
CASSVAGGLGTEAFF
TGTGCCAGCAGCGTAGCAGGAGGGCTCGGCACTGAAGCTTTCTTT
>TRBV7-9|-|TRBD2|TRBJ2-5
CASSLEPGLEETQYF
TGTGCCAGCAGCTTAGAGCCGGGACTAGAGGAGACCCAGTACTTC
>TRBV20-1|few|-|TRBJ2-2
CSARDSYTGELFF
TGCAGTGCTAGGGACAGCTACACCGGGGAGCTGTTTTTT
>TRBV11-2|-|-|TRBJ2-1
CASSPGINEQFF
TGTGCCAGCAGCCCAGGGATAAATGAGCAGTTCTTC
>TRBV13|once|-|TRBJ2-4
CASSLEEGLAKNIQYF
TGTGCCAGCAGCCTGGAGGAGGGACTAGCCAAAAACATTCAGTACTTC
>TRBV12-5|once|-|TRBJ1-1
CASGPEDRGEAFF
TGTGCTAGCGGACCGGAGGACAGAGGTGAAGCTTTCTTT
>TRBV11-1|-|TRBD2|TRBJ2-1
CASSFLPGGPVNEQFF
TGTGCCAGCAGTTTCCTCCCGGGGGGGCCAGTCAATGAGCAGTTCTTC
>TRBV19|-|-|TRBJ1-5
CASSIMWSLNQPQHF
TGTGCCAGTAGTATAATGTGGTCCCTCAATCAGCCCCAGCATTTT
>TRBV9|-|-|TRBJ2-7
CASSPRPKEGFRSEQYF
TGTGCCAGCAGCCCCCGCCCCAAGGAGGGGTTCCGGAGCGAGCAGTACTTC
>TRBV24-1|-|-|TRBJ1-1
CATSVSGEAFF
TGTGCCACCAGTGTAAGTGGTGAAGCTTTCTTT
>TRBV25-1|-|-|TRBJ2-7
CASSLQGTEQYF
TGTGCCAGCAGTCTACAGGGAACCGAGCAGTACTTC
>TRBV4-2|few|-|TRBJ2-3
CASSQDPGASTDTQYF
TGTGCCAGCAGCCAAGACCCAGGAGCCTCCACAGATACGCAGTATTTT
>TRBV20-1|-|TRBD2|TRBJ2-3
CSARSRGGRTDTQYF
TGCAGTGCTAGATCTCGGGGAGGGAGGACAGATACGCAGTATTTT
>TRBV7-6|few|-|TRBJ2-7
CASSPEPDQRMEHF
TGTGCCAGCAGCCCGGAACCGGACCAGCGAATGGAACACTTC
>TRBV6-2/TRBV6-3|-|-|TRBJ1-5
CASSYSGFSNQPQHF
TGTGCCAGCAGTTACTCGGGGTTTAGCAATCAGCCCCAGCATTTT